The 15 T cell receptor beta chains below come from one sample, sequenced in a study of blood T cell repertoires in COVID-19. The data were produced by immunoSEQ multiplex PCR, yet TCRdb's version contains in-frame clones alone and is incomplete. This repertoire shows a few hundred thousand clones, approximately 89% found once; its top ten account for around 3.9%. The material sequenced was peripheral blood. Receptor source: a woman aged 60-75 years with COVID-19, enrolled during active disease.

CDR3 amino acids: CASSVGGTNEKLFF. CDR3 DNA sequence: TGTGCCAGCAGCGTAGGAGGGACTAATGAAAAACTGTTTTTT. The chain has TRBV9 and TRBJ1-4; D is uncertain. Trimming removed 0 bases from V and 2 bases from J, with 5 bases in between. In germline, CDR1 is SGDLS, CDR2 YYNGEE. CDR3 length: 14 residues.

The rearrangement joins TRBV19 to TRBJ1-2, with D maybe TRBD1 (5 bases). Germline V gene data show CDR1 as LNHDA and CDR2 as SQIVND (reference sequence). The CDR3 contains 15 residues. Between the trimmed V and J ends, which lost 3 bases and 4 bases, there was a span of 15 bases. The CDR3 sequence: CASSMMAGSGYGYTF. CDR3 nucleotide sequence: TGTGCCAGTAGTATGATGGCAGGGTCGGGCTATGGCTACACCTTC.

The chain recombines TRBV28 with TRBJ1-2, with TRBD1 as a possible D gene (6 bases). CDR1 is MDHEN and CDR2 is SYDVKM in the germline V gene. V dropped 2 bases and J dropped 4 bases, with 11 bases sitting between them. CDR3 length: 14 amino acids. CDR3 DNA: TGTGCCAGCAGTTTAGGGGACACCGGCTATGGCTACACCTTC. Its protein is CASSLGDTGYGYTF.

The CDR3 region is CASRTGGYGYTF. The DNA of the CDR3 is TGTGCCAGTCGGACAGGCGGCTATGGCTACACCTTC. The genes are TRBV18 and TRBJ1-2, with 7 nucleotides matching TRBD1. Trimming removed 9 bases from V and 4 bases from J; junction bases left unmatched: 5. The germline V gene has CDR1 KGHSH and CDR2 LQKENI. This CDR3 comprises 12 residues.

This sequence joins TRBV11-2 and TRBJ1-4; 11 positions match TRBD1. The CDR3 sequence is 14 residues long. J was trimmed by 10 bases and V by 4 bases; bases with no gene match: 5. The germline V gene has CDR1 SGHAT and CDR2 FQNNGV. The CDR3: CASSSDRGRGKLFF. CDR3 in DNA: TGTGCCAGCAGCTCGGACAGGGGGCGCGGAAAACTGTTTTTT.

The chain couples TRBV5-8 to TRBJ1-4; D perhaps matches TRBD1 (6 bases). V lost 4 bases and J lost 6, with 19 bases in between. The CDR3 totals 16 residues. The germline V gene has CDR1 SGHTS and CDR2 YDEGEE. The CDR3 DNA reads TGTGCCAGCAGCCCCCGCTGGCCAGGGGATCATGAAAAACTGTTTTTT. It translates to CASSPRWPGDHEKLFF.

This chain uses TRBV28 with TRBJ2-7; 9 bases agree with TRBD1. Trimming removed 7 bases from V and 8 bases from J; junction bases left unmatched: 12. Germline assignment: CDR1 MDHEN and CDR2 SYDVKM. CDR3 length: 14 residues. In DNA form, the CDR3 reads TGTGCCAGCAATTCTTTTTCCGGGACAGGGAAGCAGTACTTC. Its translation: CASNSFSGTGKQYF.

CDR3 DNA sequence: TGTGCCAGCAGCCCTAACAGGGGCACTGAAGCTTTCTTT. This gives the protein CASSPNRGTEAFF. The V and J genes are TRBV3-1 (or the pseudogene TRBV3-2) and TRBJ1-1, with 7 positions matching TRBD1. The germline V gene has CDR1 LGHDT and CDR2 YNNKEL (reference sequence). This CDR3 comprises 13 residues. J lost 4 bases, V lost 4 bases, and 3 bases had no gene match.

This chain uses TRBV6-5 with TRBJ1-1; 8 nucleotides line up with TRBD1. The trim removed 0 bases at V and 7 bases at J, leaving 10 bases unmatched. The CDR3 has 16 amino acids. The germline V gene encodes CDR1 MNHEY and CDR2 SVGAGI. The CDR3 is CASSYSEFSGQGEAFF. Here the CDR3 DNA reads TGTGCCAGCAGTTACTCAGAATTCTCCGGACAGGGTGAAGCTTTCTTT.

V usage is TRBV4-1 and J usage is TRBJ2-7; D not resolved. Trimming cost V 0 bases and J 6 bases, with 12 bases left between them. This CDR3 spans 14 amino acids. The germline CDR1 and CDR2 sequences are MGHRA and YSYEKL. CDR3 sequence: CASSQEAVQSEQYF. The DNA of the CDR3 is TGCGCCAGCAGCCAAGAGGCAGTACAAAGCGAGCAGTACTTC.

CDR3 sequence: CASSLDGAYEQFF. The CDR3 nucleotides are TGTGCCAGCAGCTTAGATGGAGCGTATGAGCAGTTCTTC. This chain links TRBV7-8 with TRBJ2-1, with unresolved D. The CDR3 runs 13 residues. The V end was cut by 1 base, the J end by 8 bases, with 9 bases between. CDR1 SGHVS and CDR2 FQNEAQ come from the germline V gene.

CDR3 amino acids: CASSLGRGQPQHF. The DNA of the CDR3 is TGTGCCAGCAGTTTGGGGAGGGGTCAGCCCCAGCATTTT. The chain has TRBV12-3 or TRBV12-4 and TRBJ1-5; TRBD1 might be the D (5 bases). The length of the CDR3 is 13 residues. Trimming cost V 3 bases and J 6 bases, with 9 bases left between them.

J is TRBJ1-2 and V is TRBV20-1, with D maybe TRBD1 (5 bases). The germline V and J ends were trimmed by 7 bases and 1 base, with 7 bases remaining between them. The CDR3 totals 11 residues. Germline CDR1 DFQATT, CDR2 SNEGSKA (reference sequence). CDR3 protein: CSEQVNYGYTF. The CDR3 coding sequence is TGCAGTGAACAGGTTAACTATGGCTACACCTTC.

The chain recombines TRBV5-1 with TRBJ1-3; D is undetermined. Germline loops: CDR1 SGHRS, CDR2 YFSETQ. There are 13 residues in the CDR3. Trimming took 4 bases from V and 1 from J, leaving 6 bases between them. The CDR3 DNA is TGCGCCAGCAGCGATCAGTCTGGAAACACCATATATTTT. Protein: CASSDQSGNTIYF.

The chain combines TRBV6-5 with TRBJ1-4; 8 nucleotides align to TRBD1. Germline loops: CDR1 MNHEY, CDR2 SVGAGI. The CDR3 length is 15 residues. The ends lost 2 bases at V and 9 bases at J; junction bases unmatched: 8. CDR3 in DNA: TGTGCCAGCAGTTACACGGACAGGGAAGGGAAAAAACTGTTTTTT. Its translation: CASSYTDREGKKLFF.